These 19 T cell receptor beta chains were sequenced from one sample in a study of Tregs in tolerant kidney transplant recipients. The data were produced by immunoSEQ multiplex PCR, yet TCRdb's version contains in-frame clones alone and is incomplete. Of approximately 69,000 clones in the sample, about 88% were seen once. Material: CD4+ T cells from blood, obtained before the transplant. These receptors were obtained from a human donor who received a combined kidney and bone marrow transplant.

The chain joins TRBV7-9 to TRBJ1-1, with TRBD1 matching over 10 bases. CDR3 length: 18 residues. After removal of 6 bases from V and 7 bases from J, the junction contained 20 bases not matched to a gene. Germline V gene sequence: CDR1 SEHNR, CDR2 FQNEAQ (reference sequence). The CDR3 is CASSQPRDRGLGGGEAFF. CDR3 in DNA: TGTGCCAGCAGTCAACCCCGGGACAGGGGCCTGGGCGGGGGTGAAGCTTTCTTT.

The gene calls are TRBV5-1 and TRBJ2-3; 8 bases fit TRBD1. V shed 4 bases, J shed 1 base, and the junction held 2 bases outside the gene matches. The CDR3 is 14 amino acids. Per the germline V gene, CDR1 is SGHRS and CDR2 is YFSETQ. In nucleotides, the CDR3 is TGCGCCAGCAGCCCGGGACAGGGCACAGATACGCAGTATTTT. It encodes CASSPGQGTDTQYF.

This clone was recorded once. The chain employs TRBV19 and TRBJ1-1, with a possible D match to TRBD1 (5 bases). Trimming stripped 5 bases from V and 5 bases from J, with 9 bases between. CDR1 is LNHDA, CDR2 SQIVND, per germline (reference sequence). The CDR3 contains 12 residues. This CDR3 is CASSAGRTEAFF. CDR3 sequence (DNA): TGTGCCAGTAGTGCGGGGCGAACTGAAGCTTTCTTT. Complete variable domain (other parts from reference TRBV19 and TRBJ1-1): DGGITQSPKYLFRKEGQNVTLSCEQNLNHDAMYWYRQDPGQGLRLIYYSQIVNDFQKGDIAEGYSVSREKKESFPLTVTSAQKNPTAFYLCASSAGRTEAFFGQGTRLTVV.

The sample holds a few counts of this clone. The rearrangement uses TRBV7-2 and TRBJ2-1, with 7 bases identical to TRBD1. CDR3 length: 14 amino acids. Germline CDR1 SGHTA, CDR2 FQGNSA. J lost 2 bases, V lost 4 bases, and 2 bases had no gene match. The chain's CDR3 is CASSSTGTYNEQFF. The CDR3 region has the DNA TGTGCCAGCAGCTCGACAGGGACCTACAATGAGCAGTTCTTC.

CDR3 bases: TGTGCCAGCAGCTTTTATTTAGGGACAGACAATCAGCCCCAGCATTTT. Translated: CASSFYLGTDNQPQHF. The chain has TRBV5-4 and TRBJ1-5, with 7 bases aligning to TRBD1. After removal of 2 bases from V and 3 bases from J, the junction contained 8 bases not matched to a gene. Germline CDR1 is SGHNT and CDR2 is YYREEE (reference sequence). CDR3 length: 16 residues.

The chain employs TRBV2 and TRBJ2-7; 10 positions match TRBD2. CDR3 length: 17 amino acids. Losses at the gene ends were 4 bases for V and 0 bases for J; bases not matched to a gene: 9. The germline CDR1 and CDR2 sequences are SNHLY and FYNNEI. CDR3 region: CASSALGSSGSSYEQYF. Written as DNA, the CDR3 is TGTGCCAGCAGTGCCCTTGGGTCTAGCGGGAGCTCCTACGAGCAGTACTTC.

V usage is TRBV7-6 and J usage is TRBJ2-1; 11 bases map to TRBD2. The CDR3 is 15 amino acids. Germline V gene lookup returns CDR1 SGHVS and CDR2 FNYEAQ. With 5 bases clipped from V and 4 bases from J, the junction kept 4 bases outside the gene matches. For the CDR3, the DNA is TGTGCCAGCAGCCCTGGGACTAGCGGTTACAATGAGCAGTTCTTC. Translating it yields CASSPGTSGYNEQFF.

The chain combines TRBV9 with TRBJ1-5; 8 nucleotides align to TRBD1. The V gene end was trimmed by 0 bases and the J gene end by 4 bases; junction bases not matched to a gene: 0. The germline gives CDR1 SGDLS, CDR2 YYNGEE. CDR3 length equals 14 residues. Here the CDR3 reads CASSVDRGNQPQHF. The DNA for the CDR3 is TGTGCCAGCAGCGTAGACAGGGGGAATCAGCCCCAGCATTTT.

The V call is TRBV6-1, the J call TRBJ2-6; D not certain. The CDR3 covers 13 residues. Deletions cut 11 bases from V and 0 bases from J, with 8 bases between. From germline, CDR1 is MNHNS and CDR2 SASEGT. The CDR3 loop is CACQVSGANVLTF. As DNA, the CDR3 is TGTGCCTGCCAGGTCTCTGGGGCCAACGTCCTGACTTTC.

The chain carries TRBV10-3 and TRBJ2-1; 10 bases map to TRBD2. Germline loops: CDR1 ENHRY, CDR2 SYGVKD. The V and J ends lost 5 bases and 7 bases, in that order; junction bases with no gene match: 5. The CDR3 covers 14 residues. CDR3: CAISSSGSKNEQFF. DNA of the CDR3: TGTGCCATCAGTTCTAGCGGGAGTAAAAATGAGCAGTTCTTC.

The rearrangement uses TRBV28 and TRBJ2-7; weak D call: TRBD2 (5 bases). The V gene's germline CDR1 is MDHEN and CDR2 SYDVKM. This CDR3 region has 15 residues. Trimming stripped 5 bases from V and 7 bases from J, with 21 bases between. CDR3 coding DNA: TGTGCCAGCAGTCGGCTCGACCGGACTGTCAAAGAGCAGTACTTC. It encodes CASSRLDRTVKEQYF.

V usage is TRBV7-6 and J usage is TRBJ1-4; no clear D gene. The germline V gene encodes CDR1 SGHVS and CDR2 FNYEAQ. CDR3 length: 15 residues. V lost 1 base and J lost 4, with 10 bases in between. The CDR3 nucleotides are TGTGCCAGCAGCTTAGTTCAGTCTTTTAATGAAAAACTGTTTTTT. Translating it yields CASSLVQSFNEKLFF.

The CDR3 nucleotides are TGTGCCAGCAGTAGATCAGGTTACTACAATGAGCAGTTCTTC. It encodes CASSRSGYYNEQFF. This chain uses TRBV25-1 with TRBJ2-1; D is uncertain. Trimming removed 5 bases from V and 3 bases from J, with 11 bases in between. CDR1 and CDR2 from the germline V gene are MGHDK and SYGVNS. The CDR3 length is 14 residues. Together with reference TRBV25-1 and TRBJ2-1, the CDR3 gives the full variable domain: EADIYQTPRYLVIGTGKKITLECSQTMGHDKMYWYQQDPGMELHLIHYSYGVNSTEKGDLSSESTVSRIRTEHFPLTLESARPSHTSQYLCASSRSGYYNEQFFGPGTRLTVL.

This chain connects TRBV6-5 to TRBJ2-5; 10 bases line up with TRBD2. Trimming removed 0 bases from V and 5 bases from J; junction bases left unmatched: 6. The germline gives CDR1 MNHEY, CDR2 SVGAGI. The CDR3 runs to 16 residues. This chain's CDR3 is CASSYSGLAGVETQYF. CDR3 sequence (DNA): TGTGCCAGCAGTTACTCGGGGCTAGCGGGAGTGGAGACCCAGTACTTC.

The table lists this clone with a count of one. The chain links TRBV11-2 to TRBJ2-7; the D gene is possibly TRBD1 (5 bases). Germline values: CDR1 SGHAT, CDR2 FQNNGV. This CDR3 comprises 12 residues. Trimming pared 5 bases from V and 6 bases from J, leaving 11 bases between. CDR3 sequence: CASSLQGFEQYF. The DNA of the CDR3 is TGTGCCAGCAGCCTCCAGGGATTCGAGCAGTACTTC.

This chain joins TRBV5-1 and TRBJ1-1; possible D gene TRBD1, 6 bases. The ends were cut back, 4 bases at V and 4 bases at J, with 11 bases in the middle. The germline V gene encodes CDR1 SGHRS and CDR2 YFSETQ. The CDR3 consists of 13 residues. The CDR3 spells CASSQGWATEAFF. CDR3 DNA sequence: TGCGCCAGCAGCCAGGGGTGGGCCACTGAAGCTTTCTTT. Full variable domain (outside the CDR3, taken from reference TRBV5-1 and TRBJ1-1): KAGVTQTPRYLIKTRGQQVTLSCSPISGHRSVSWYQQTPGQGLQFLFEYFSETQRNKGNFPGRFSGRQFSNSRSEMNVSTLELGDSALYLCASSQGWATEAFFGQGTRLTVV.

The J gene is TRBJ2-7, the V gene TRBV27; 13 bases align to TRBD2. Germline CDR1 and CDR2: MNHEY and SMNVEV (reference sequence). The V segment lost 5 bases and the J segment 3 bases; nucleotides outside the gene matches: 13. CDR3 size: 18 residues. Written as DNA, the CDR3 is TGTGCCAGCAGTCCCGGACTAGCGGGAGCTACGCGAATCTACGAGCAGTACTTC. It is translated as CASSPGLAGATRIYEQYF.

The V and J genes are TRBV6-1 and TRBJ1-1, with 8 positions matching TRBD1. Germline V CDR1 and CDR2: MNHNS, SASEGT. J gave up 0 bases and V 1 base, and 4 bases lay outside the gene matches. CDR3 size: 16 residues. CDR3 DNA: TGTGCCAGCAGTGAAGTCTGGGGACAGGTGAACACTGAAGCTTTCTTT. Translation: CASSEVWGQVNTEAFF.

The rearrangement joins TRBV29-1 to TRBJ2-1, with 9 nucleotides matching TRBD2. Germline CDR1 is SQVTM and CDR2 is ANQGSEA. The CDR3 extends over 13 amino acids. J was trimmed by 6 bases and V by 7 bases; bases with no gene match: 7. CDR3 nucleotides: TGCAGCGACATAGCGGGAGCGGGCAATGAGCAGTTCTTC. As protein: CSDIAGAGNEQFF.